Listed here are 9 T cell receptor beta chains from one sample, sequenced in a study of blood T cell repertoires in COVID-19. Sequencing used immunoSEQ multiplex PCR; TCRdb keeps in-frame clones, though not all of them. The sample comprises about 67,000 clones, 70% to 90% of which are singletons, and around 1.3% rests with the top ten. Sequenced input: peripheral blood. The source of these receptors is a woman aged 55-69 years with acute or convalescent COVID-19.

V gene TRBV7-2 combines with J gene TRBJ1-1, with D possibly TRBD1 on 6 matching bases. Germline lookup yields CDR1 SGHTA and CDR2 FQGNSA. The CDR3 loop spans 13 amino acids. Trimming cost V 6 bases and J 0 bases, with 8 bases left between them. CDR3 nucleotide sequence: TGTGCCAGCAGTGACAGGTTGAACACTGAAGCTTTCTTT. This translates into CASSDRLNTEAFF.

In DNA form, the CDR3 reads TGTGCCAGCAGCGTAGACCCAGCGGGGGGGGCGACGTATGGCTACACCTTC. The encoded protein is CASSVDPAGGATYGYTF. The genes are TRBV9 and TRBJ1-2; weak D call: TRBD1 (6 bases). Between the trimmed V and J ends, which lost 0 bases and 5 bases, there was a span of 20 bases. CDR1 and CDR2 from the germline V gene are SGDLS and YYNGEE. This CDR3 contains 17 residues.

V usage is TRBV3-1 (or the pseudogene TRBV3-2) and J usage is TRBJ1-2; the match to TRBD1 covers 7 bases. Per germline, CDR1 LGHDT and CDR2 YNNKEL (reference sequence). The CDR3 spans 15 residues. V gave up 7 bases and J gave up 8 bases; unmatched junction bases: 16. DNA for the CDR3: TGTGCCAGCACCCCCTTGGTAGGGGGCATGGGAGGCTACACCTTC. Protein product: CASTPLVGGMGGYTF.

This rearrangement joins TRBV7-9 to TRBJ1-1; tentatively, D is TRBD1 (6 bases). Germline assignment: CDR1 SEHNR and CDR2 FQNEAQ (reference sequence). The CDR3 is 14 residues long. V lost 6 bases, J lost 1 base, and 12 bases lay in between. The CDR3 DNA reads as TGTGCCAGCAGTAGGGCAGGGGAGAACACTGAAGCTTTCTTT. As protein: CASSRAGENTEAFF.

The CDR3 region has the DNA TGTGCCAGCAGCCGATTAGCGGGAGGAGTCGGTTATGAGCAGTTCTTC. Protein product: CASSRLAGGVGYEQFF. This chain uses TRBV7-8 with TRBJ2-1; TRBD2 aligns across 10 bases. The CDR3 extends over 16 amino acids. The trim removed 5 bases at V and 8 bases at J, leaving 12 bases unmatched. The germline V gene has CDR1 SGHVS and CDR2 FQNEAQ.

The rearrangement uses TRBV11-2 and TRBJ2-1, with no clear D. Germline CDR1 SGHAT, CDR2 FQNNGV. The CDR3 length is 15 residues. Trimming left V 3 bases short and J 4 bases short, with 13 bases between. The CDR3 region has the DNA TGTGCCAGCAGCTTCAGCGTTGCTTCTTACAATGAGCAGTTCTTC. Translation: CASSFSVASYNEQFF.

The genes are TRBV18 and TRBJ1-3; D may be TRBD1 (5 bases). The V end lost 6 bases, the J end lost 0 bases, and 15 bases lay between the germline ends. The CDR3 consists of 16 residues. Germline assignment: CDR1 KGHSH and CDR2 LQKENI. The CDR3 sequence is CASSRQILSSGNTIYF. CDR3 nucleotides: TGTGCCAGCTCGCGACAGATCCTAAGCTCTGGAAACACCATATATTTT.

The chain joins TRBV30 to TRBJ2-3; 10 bases fit TRBD2. Germline loops: CDR1 GTSNPN, CDR2 SVGIG (reference sequence). The CDR3 covers 14 residues. V lost 8 bases to trimming and J lost 4 bases; unmatched junction nucleotides: 9. The CDR3 nucleotides are TGTGCCGCAGCGGGAGGGGCGATTCCAGATACGCAGTATTTT. Its translation: CAAAGGAIPDTQYF.

V is TRBV10-1 and J is TRBJ2-5; no firm D call. The V end lost 5 bases, the J end lost 5 bases, and 12 bases lay between the germline ends. The CDR3 runs to 13 residues. The V gene's germline CDR1 is WNHNN and CDR2 SYGVQD (reference sequence). This chain's CDR3 is CASSPLLRETQYF. The CDR3 DNA is TGCGCCAGCAGTCCCCTTCTCCGGGAGACCCAGTACTTC.